This T cell receptor beta chain emerged from a study of blood T cells in healthy people across ages. Overall study results and limits: The unsorted PBMCs prevented any conclusive comparison of naive versus antigen-experienced cells.

Donors were healthy Caucasian individuals from Russia aged about 6 to 90. Per germline, CDR1 SGHVS and CDR2 FNYEAQ. The V end lost 2 bases, the J end lost 0 bases, and 14 bases lay between the germline ends. This CDR3 is built from 17 residues. Details on this clonotype: What it binds is not known.

With a J-beta primer mix and a sample-barcoded 5' primer, a second PCR ran roughly 6 to 12 cycles. TCRdb redid the calling of the 5' RACE reads with MiXCR, one entry per CDR3 protein. Among roughly 640,000 distinct CDR3 sequences listed, approximately 30% were seen once. J is TRBJ1-3 and V is TRBV7-6; D is unresolved. This TCR derives from a woman older than 75 in good health. Source material: blood. In DNA, the CDR3 is TGTGCCAGCAGCTTACTAGGCGGCAGCTTCTCTGGAAACACCATATATTTT. Translated, it gives CASSLLGGSFSGNTIYF.